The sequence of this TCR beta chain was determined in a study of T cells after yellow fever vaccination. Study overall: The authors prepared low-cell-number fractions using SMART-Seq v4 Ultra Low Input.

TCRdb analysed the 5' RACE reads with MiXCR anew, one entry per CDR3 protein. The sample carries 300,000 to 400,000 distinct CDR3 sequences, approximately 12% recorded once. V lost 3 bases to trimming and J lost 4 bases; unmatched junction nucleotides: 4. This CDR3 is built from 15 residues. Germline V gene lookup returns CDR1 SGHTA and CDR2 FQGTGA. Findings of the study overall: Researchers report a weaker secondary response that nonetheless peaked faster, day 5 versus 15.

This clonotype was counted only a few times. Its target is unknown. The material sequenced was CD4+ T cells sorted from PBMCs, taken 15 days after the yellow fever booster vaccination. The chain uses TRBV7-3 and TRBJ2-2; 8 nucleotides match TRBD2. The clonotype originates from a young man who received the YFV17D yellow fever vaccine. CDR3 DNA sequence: TGTGCCAGCAGCTTTCCCGCGGGGGGCACCGGGGAGCTGTTTTTT. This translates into CASSFPAGGTGELFF.